This entry lists 12 T cell receptor beta chains sequenced from one sample in a study of post-analysis software for immune sequencing data. Study-level points and caveats: Patients showed TRBV5-6, TRBV5-1 and TRBV20-1 among five TRBV segments more frequent than in controls.

Sequencing libraries made from TCR beta cDNA carried unique molecular identifiers. MiXCR, run by TCRdb on the PCR reads, gives a single entry per CDR3 protein. There are under 200,000 distinct CDR3 sequences in the sample; 29% occur only once, and around 3.2% lies in the top ten. Antigens for these TCRs are unknown. Input material: blood. The receptors come from a girl aged 2-17 years with multiple sclerosis.

This clonotype showed up many times. This sequence joins TRBV10-3 and TRBJ2-4, with 7 bases that match TRBD2. J lost 4 bases, V lost 4 bases, and 4 bases had no gene match. The germline CDR1 and CDR2 sequences are ENHRY and SYGVKD. The CDR3 sequence is 14 residues long. The CDR3 protein is CAISAREGKNIQYF. CDR3 nucleotides: TGTGCCATCAGTGCGAGGGAGGGGAAAAACATTCAGTACTTC.

This clonotype was seen only a few times. The gene calls are TRBV6-2 or TRBV6-3 and TRBJ2-5, with 9 bases that match TRBD2. The V gene's germline CDR1 is MNHEY and CDR2 SVGEGT. This CDR3 is 14 amino acids long. Trimming took 10 bases from V and 2 from J; bases not matched to a gene: 8. The CDR3 coding sequence is TGTGCCATTTCGCGGACTAGCGCTCAAGAGACCCAGTACTTC. Protein product: CAISRTSAQETQYF.

This clonotype was seen more than once but under ten times. The V gene is TRBV19, the J gene TRBJ2-7; unclear D gene. From germline, CDR1 is LNHDA and CDR2 SQIVND (reference sequence). The germline V and J ends were trimmed by 3 bases and 1 base, with 10 bases remaining between them. The CDR3 length is 14 residues. CDR3 region: CASSIRAESYEQYF. The CDR3 DNA sequence: TGTGCCAGTAGTATTAGGGCGGAGTCCTACGAGCAGTACTTC.

Regarding this clonotype: This may be a read error: a much more frequent sequence differs by one nucleotide. V gene TRBV6-1 combines with J gene TRBJ1-2; TRBD1 matches 8 bases. The CDR3 spans 15 residues. From germline, CDR1 is MNHNS and CDR2 SASEGT. CDR3 residues: CTSRSPDRDHYGYTF. CDR3 coding DNA: TGTACCAGCCGTTCCCCGGACAGGGATCACTATGGCTACACCTTC.

This clonotype was counted many times. The rearrangement links TRBV25-1 to TRBJ2-5; D not certain. Germline assignment: CDR1 MGHDK and CDR2 SYGVNS. Trimming pared 1 base from V and 4 bases from J, leaving 10 bases between. CDR3 size: 14 residues. The CDR3 protein is CASSEFHTAETQYF. In DNA form, the CDR3 reads TGTGCCAGCAGTGAATTTCACACTGCAGAGACCCAGTACTTC.

This clonotype occurred many times. V and J are TRBV12-3 or TRBV12-4 and TRBJ2-5, with a weak D call TRBD2 (6 bases). The germline V and J ends were trimmed by 5 bases and 5 bases, with 18 bases remaining between them. There are 15 residues in the CDR3. The CDR3: CASSPRRRGDETQYF. As DNA, the CDR3 is TGTGCCAGCAGTCCACGTAGGCGGGGCGACGAGACCCAGTACTTC.

Points on this clonotype: Being one base from a much bigger clone, this may be a read error. V usage is TRBV7-2 and J usage is TRBJ2-5; TRBD1 might be the D (8 bases). This CDR3 region has 15 residues. Germline loops: CDR1 SGHTA, CDR2 FQGNSA. V dropped 4 bases and J dropped 9 bases, with 21 bases sitting between them. The CDR3 region has the DNA TGTGCCAGCAGCTCGGGACAGGTAGCGGGCGGGGCCCAGTACTTC. Encoded protein: CASSSGQVAGGAQYF.

A remark on this clonotype: Sequence at one end of the junction differs from germline and may be a read error. V usage is TRBV29-1 and J usage is TRBJ2-4; 9 positions match TRBD1. From germline, CDR1 is SQVTM and CDR2 ANQGSEA. This CDR3 has 15 residues. This CDR3 is CRVEDGRQGGGIQYF. DNA for the CDR3: TGCCGCGTCGAAGATGGACGACAGGGGGGTGGCATTCAGTACTTC.

This clonotype was observed many times. V is TRBV18 and J is TRBJ2-5; 8 bases agree with TRBD1. CDR3 size: 12 residues. V dropped 8 bases and J dropped 3; count of bases not matched to a gene: 2. CDR1 is KGHSH and CDR2 is LQKENI in the germline V gene. CDR3 DNA: TGTGCCAGCACGACAGGGGAAGAGACCCAGTACTTC. Its translation is CASTTGEETQYF. Supplemented by reference TRBV18 and TRBJ2-5, the full variable domain reads NAGVMQNPRHLVRRRGQEARLRCSPMKGHSHVYWYRQLPEEGLKFMVYLQKENIIDESGMPKERFSAEFPKEGPSILRIQQVVRGDSAAYFCASTTGEETQYFGPGTRLLVL.

This clonotype came up many times. The chain recombines TRBV12-3 or TRBV12-4 with TRBJ2-7; no clear D gene. The V gene lost 2 bases and the J gene lost 4 bases, with 12 bases spanning the gap. There are 14 residues in the CDR3. CDR3 region: CASSLMQGSYEQYF. CDR3 nucleotide sequence: TGTGCCAGCAGTTTAATGCAAGGCAGTTACGAGCAGTACTTC.

This clonotype turned up a few times. This chain links TRBV12-3 or TRBV12-4 with TRBJ2-1; TRBD2 matches 10 bases. J gave up 8 bases and V 2 bases, and 6 bases lay outside the gene matches. The CDR3 consists of 15 residues. CDR3 amino acids: CASSLTPSGSYEQFF. The CDR3 coding sequence is TGTGCCAGCAGTTTAACGCCTAGCGGGAGCTATGAGCAGTTCTTC.

On this clonotype: This clone may be a read error of a much larger clone one base away. This chain links TRBV18 with TRBJ2-3; maybe TRBD2 (6 bases). Germline V CDR1 and CDR2: KGHSH, LQKENI. This CDR3 has 17 amino acids. The CDR3 here is CASSPPGLLTSTGTQYF. Written as DNA, the CDR3 is TGTGCCAGCTCACCACCGGGGTTGCTTACTAGCACAGGTACGCAGTATTTT. The full variable domain, in which reference TRBV18 and TRBJ2-3 provide the parts outside the CDR3, is NAGVMQNPRHLVRRRGQEARLRCSPMKGHSHVYWYRQLPEEGLKFMVYLQKENIIDESGMPKERFSAEFPKEGPSILRIQQVVRGDSAAYFCASSPPGLLTSTGTQYFGPGTRLTVL.